A single sample gave rise to the 8 T cell receptor beta chains below, sequenced in a study of blood T cell repertoires in COVID-19. This table comes from immunoSEQ multiplex PCR, and its TCRdb copy is limited to in-frame clones, with some not included. The sample has approximately 200,000 clones, 87% seen once. The sequenced material came from PBMCs or T cells enriched from blood (not recorded which). Source of these receptors: a man aged 18 to 30 with acute COVID-19.

The rearrangement links TRBV30 to TRBJ2-2; 14 bases line up with TRBD2. Germline lookup yields CDR1 GTSNPN and CDR2 SVGIG (reference sequence). The junction had 8 bases not matched to a gene; V was cut back by 4 bases and J by 7 bases. The CDR3 extends over 16 amino acids. For the CDR3, the DNA is TGTGCCTGGACCCCGACTAGCGGGAGGGTGGGCGGGGAGCTGTTTTTT. This sequence encodes CAWTPTSGRVGGELFF.

The V gene is TRBV19, the J gene TRBJ1-2; weak D call: TRBD1 (6 bases). Between the trimmed V and J ends, which lost 6 bases and 7 bases, there was a span of 9 bases. CDR3 size: 11 residues. Germline CDR1 LNHDA, CDR2 SQIVND (reference sequence). For the CDR3, the DNA is TGTGCCAGTAGAGGGGGTGGTGGCTACACCTTC. Protein: CASRGGGGYTF.

The rearrangement joins TRBV28 to TRBJ2-7; D is unclear. From germline, CDR1 is MDHEN and CDR2 SYDVKM. V lost 2 bases to trimming and J lost 4 bases, with 9 bases between them. The CDR3 loop spans 13 amino acids. The CDR3 is CASSLTPAYEQYF. The CDR3 bases are TGTGCCAGCAGTTTAACGCCAGCGTACGAGCAGTACTTC.

The genes are TRBV11-2 and TRBJ1-5; no clear D gene. Looked up from germline, CDR1 is SGHAT and CDR2 is FQNNGV. Trimming took 3 bases from V and 0 from J, leaving 9 bases between them. This CDR3 has 15 amino acids. The CDR3 DNA sequence: TGTGCCAGCAGCTTTGGTGCGAATAGCAATCAGCCCCAGCATTTT. This codes for CASSFGANSNQPQHF.

The chain is built from TRBV11-3 and TRBJ2-7, with TRBD2 matching 15 bases. The CDR3 contains 17 residues. CDR1 SGHNT and CDR2 YENEEA come from the germline V gene. With 5 bases clipped from V and 3 bases from J, the junction kept 8 bases outside the gene matches. Written as DNA, the CDR3 is TGTGCCAGCAGCCCGGGACTAGCGGGAGGATCACACTACGAGCAGTACTTC. It encodes CASSPGLAGGSHYEQYF.

This chain joins TRBV19 and TRBJ1-2; a weak D match, TRBD1 (5 bases). This CDR3 region has 15 residues. V dropped 2 bases and J dropped 4 bases, with 14 bases sitting between them. The germline V gene has CDR1 LNHDA and CDR2 SQIVND (reference sequence). CDR3 sequence reads: CASSIISTVTYGYTF. The CDR3, as DNA: TGTGCCAGTAGTATAATCTCGACAGTTACCTATGGCTACACCTTC.

The CDR3 reads CASSLDGRNTGELFF. The CDR3 coding sequence is TGTGCCAGCAGCTTGGACGGGAGGAACACCGGGGAGCTGTTTTTT. V usage is TRBV5-5 and J usage is TRBJ2-2; maybe TRBD2 (6 bases). The CDR3 runs 15 residues. Germline CDR1 and CDR2: SGHKS and YYEKEE (reference sequence). The ends were cut back, 0 bases at V and 1 base at J, with 7 bases in the middle.

The V gene is TRBV28, the J gene TRBJ2-7, with D perhaps matching TRBD2 (5 bases). Germline CDR1 is MDHEN and CDR2 is SYDVKM. This CDR3 has 17 amino acids. V was pared by 5 bases and J by 1 base, with 21 bases between. The CDR3 coding sequence is TGTGCCAGCAGTCCCAGACGCGGGTTAAGACATTCCTACGAGCAGTACTTC. This translates into CASSPRRGLRHSYEQYF. Full variable domain (remainder filled in from reference TRBV28 and TRBJ2-7): DVKVTQSSRYLVKRTGEKVFLECVQDMDHENMFWYRQDPGLGLRLIYFSYDVKMKEKGDIPEGYSVSREKKERFSLILESASTNQTSMYLCASSPRRGLRHSYEQYFGPGTRLTVT.